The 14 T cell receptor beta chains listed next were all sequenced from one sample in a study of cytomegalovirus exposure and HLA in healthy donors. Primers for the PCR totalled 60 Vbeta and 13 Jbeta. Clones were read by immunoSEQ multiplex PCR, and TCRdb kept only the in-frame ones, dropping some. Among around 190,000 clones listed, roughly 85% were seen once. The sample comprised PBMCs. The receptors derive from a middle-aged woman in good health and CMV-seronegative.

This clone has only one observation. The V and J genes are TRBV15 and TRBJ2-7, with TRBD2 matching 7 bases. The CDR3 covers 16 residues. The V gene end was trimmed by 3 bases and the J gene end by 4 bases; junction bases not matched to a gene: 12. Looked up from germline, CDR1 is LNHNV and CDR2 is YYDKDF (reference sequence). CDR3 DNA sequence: TGTGCCACCAGCAGGGTCCAAGAGCGGGATGGGTACGAGCAGTACTTC. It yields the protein CATSRVQERDGYEQYF.

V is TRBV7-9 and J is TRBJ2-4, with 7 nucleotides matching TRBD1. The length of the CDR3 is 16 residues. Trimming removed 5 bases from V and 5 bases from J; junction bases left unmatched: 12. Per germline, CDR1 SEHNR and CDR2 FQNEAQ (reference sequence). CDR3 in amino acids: CASSLQGTASQNIQYF. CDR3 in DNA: TGTGCCAGCAGCCTACAGGGGACAGCATCTCAAAACATTCAGTACTTC.

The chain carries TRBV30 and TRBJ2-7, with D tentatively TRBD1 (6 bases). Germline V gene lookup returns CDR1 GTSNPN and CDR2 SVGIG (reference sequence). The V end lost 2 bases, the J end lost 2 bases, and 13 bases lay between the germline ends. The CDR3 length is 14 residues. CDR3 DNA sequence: TGTGCCTGGAGTACGGGCAGGGGAGCCTACGAGCAGTACTTC. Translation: CAWSTGRGAYEQYF.

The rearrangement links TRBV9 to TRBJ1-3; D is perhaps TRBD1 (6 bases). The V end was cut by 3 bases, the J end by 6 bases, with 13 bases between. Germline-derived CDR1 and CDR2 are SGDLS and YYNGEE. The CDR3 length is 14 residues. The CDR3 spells CASSDGQFPNTIYF. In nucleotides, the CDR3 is TGTGCCAGCAGCGATGGACAGTTCCCAAACACCATATATTTT.

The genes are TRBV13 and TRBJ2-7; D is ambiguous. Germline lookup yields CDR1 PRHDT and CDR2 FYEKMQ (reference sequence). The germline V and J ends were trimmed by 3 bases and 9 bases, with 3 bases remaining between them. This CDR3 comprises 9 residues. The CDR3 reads CASSLAQYF. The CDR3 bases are TGTGCCAGCAGCTTGGCGCAGTACTTC. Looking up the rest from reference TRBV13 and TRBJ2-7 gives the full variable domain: AAGVIQSPRHLIKEKRETATLKCYPIPRHDTVYWYQQGPGQDPQFLISFYEKMQSDKGSIPDRFSAQQFSDYHSELNMSSLELGDSALYFCASSLAQYFGPGTRLTVT.

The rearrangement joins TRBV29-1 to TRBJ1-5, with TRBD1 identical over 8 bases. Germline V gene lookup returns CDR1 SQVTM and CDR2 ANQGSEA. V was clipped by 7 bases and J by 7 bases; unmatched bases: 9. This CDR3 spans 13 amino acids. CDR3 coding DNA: TGCAGCGCCTCAGGGGGCGCCGGGCAGCCCCAGCATTTT. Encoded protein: CSASGGAGQPQHF.

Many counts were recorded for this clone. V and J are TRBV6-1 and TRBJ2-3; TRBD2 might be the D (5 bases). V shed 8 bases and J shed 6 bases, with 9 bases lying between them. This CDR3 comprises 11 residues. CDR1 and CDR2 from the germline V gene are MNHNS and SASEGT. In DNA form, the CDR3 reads TGTGCCAGCCGCCTAGCTGATACGCAGTATTTT. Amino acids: CASRLADTQYF.

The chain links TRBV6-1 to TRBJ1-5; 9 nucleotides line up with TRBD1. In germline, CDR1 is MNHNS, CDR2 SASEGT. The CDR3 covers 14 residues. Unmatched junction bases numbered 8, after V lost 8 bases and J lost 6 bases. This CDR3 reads CASVITGGGQPQHF. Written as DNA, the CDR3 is TGTGCCAGCGTGATCACAGGGGGCGGTCAGCCCCAGCATTTT.

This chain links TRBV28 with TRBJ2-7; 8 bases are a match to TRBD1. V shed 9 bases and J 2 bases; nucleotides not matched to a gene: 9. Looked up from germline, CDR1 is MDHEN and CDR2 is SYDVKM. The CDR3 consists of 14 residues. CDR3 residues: CASQTGASAYEQYF. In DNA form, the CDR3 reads TGTGCCAGTCAGACAGGGGCGAGTGCCTACGAGCAGTACTTC.

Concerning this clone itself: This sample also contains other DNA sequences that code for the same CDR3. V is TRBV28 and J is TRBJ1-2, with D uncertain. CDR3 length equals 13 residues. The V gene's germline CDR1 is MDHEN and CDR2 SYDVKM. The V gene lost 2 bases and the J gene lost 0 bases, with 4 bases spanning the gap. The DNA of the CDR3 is TGTGCCAGCAGTTTAACAGCTAACTATGGCTACACCTTC. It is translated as CASSLTANYGYTF.

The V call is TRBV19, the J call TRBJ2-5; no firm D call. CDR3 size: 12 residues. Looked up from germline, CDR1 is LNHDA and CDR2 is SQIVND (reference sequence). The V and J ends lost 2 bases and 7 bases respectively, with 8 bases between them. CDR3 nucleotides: TGTGCCAGTAGTATACAGTTTGGGACCCAGTACTTC. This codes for CASSIQFGTQYF.

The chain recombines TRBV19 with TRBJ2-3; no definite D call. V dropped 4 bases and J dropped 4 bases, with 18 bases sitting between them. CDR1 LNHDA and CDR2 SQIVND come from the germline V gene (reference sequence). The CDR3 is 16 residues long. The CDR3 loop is CASSTGLPSGPDTQYF. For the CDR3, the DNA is TGTGCCAGTAGTACCGGCCTACCCTCTGGGCCAGATACGCAGTATTTT.

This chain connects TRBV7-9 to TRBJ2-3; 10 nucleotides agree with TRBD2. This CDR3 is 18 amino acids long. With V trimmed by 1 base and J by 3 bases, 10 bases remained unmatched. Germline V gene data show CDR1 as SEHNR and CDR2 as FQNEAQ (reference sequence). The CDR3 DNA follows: TGTGCCAGCAGCTTAGTTGGGAAGCGGGGGGGCCTAACAGATACGCAGTATTTT. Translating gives CASSLVGKRGGLTDTQYF.

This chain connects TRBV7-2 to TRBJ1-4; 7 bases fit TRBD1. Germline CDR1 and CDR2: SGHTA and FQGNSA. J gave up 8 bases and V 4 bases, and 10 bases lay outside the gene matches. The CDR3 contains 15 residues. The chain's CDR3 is CASSYVPGTAEKLFF. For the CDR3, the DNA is TGTGCCAGCAGCTACGTACCCGGGACAGCCGAAAAACTGTTTTTT.